This T cell receptor beta chain comes out of a study of technical replicates of blood from a few donors. Generated by immunoSEQ multiplex PCR, the TCRdb table keeps only in-frame clones and is missing some. The table has approximately 74,000 clones, more than 95% seen once. Specimen: T cells isolated from PBMCs. This clonotype was sampled from a human donor in good health.

CDR3 sequence (DNA): TGTGCCAGCAGCCGTGGTGTCGCTTTTAGGGACAGGAGCACTGAAGCTTTCTTT. It yields the protein CASSRGVAFRDRSTEAFF. The chain has TRBV14 and TRBJ1-1; 8 bases fit TRBD1. CDR1 is SGHDN and CDR2 is FVKESK in the germline V gene. Unmatched junction bases numbered 17, after V lost 4 bases and J lost 4 bases. This CDR3 region has 18 residues.